This T cell receptor (beta chain) was sequenced for a study of regulatory T cells in long-lasting Graves disease. Study results and caveats: Limited samples may have lowered accuracy.

A note on this clonotype: Its antigen is not known.

Germline V gives CDR1 KGHSH, CDR2 LQKENI. Trimming took 5 bases from V and 3 from J; bases not matched to a gene: 10. This CDR3 has 17 amino acids. Building the TCR beta libraries relied on iRepertoire HTBI primers, and CDR3 regions underwent Arm-PCR. TCRdb redid the calling of the multiplex PCR reads with MiXCR, one entry per CDR3 protein. The sample contains 200,000 to 250,000 distinct CDR3 sequences, 20% of which appear only once. Stated time point: newly diagnosed GD, antithyroid drugs for less than 3 months. The authors made the TCR library using RNA they extracted from PBMCs. This TCR came from a female donor with Graves disease. Source: peripheral blood mononuclear cells (PBMCs), taken at new diagnosis, from a patient treated with antithyroid drugs. The chain employs TRBV18 and TRBJ1-1; TRBD1 agrees at 12 bases. The CDR3 DNA sequence: TGTGCCAGCTCAGCGGGGACAGGGGGCGCGTTGTACACTGAAGCTTTCTTT. Translating gives CASSAGTGGALYTEAFF.